The next 9 T cell receptor beta chains were all read from a single sample in a study of Ad26.COV2.S vaccination and SARS-CoV-2 variants. The repertoire was sequenced with immunoSEQ multiplex PCR; TCRdb's copy has only in-frame clones and lacks some. The sample consists of about 400,000 clones, about 89% of them appearing once. Treatment described: around 19 received Ad26.COV2.S at low or high dose, single or two shots; roughly 5 received placebo; per-sample allocation not given. At day 63 after the first vaccine or placebo injection, samples were drawn. This specimen consisted of peripheral blood, obtained in a trial of Ad26.COV2.S vaccine versus placebo. These TCRs come from a person aged 18-65 years who received the Ad26.COV2.S COVID-19 vaccine or a placebo.

The V gene is TRBV7-2, the J gene TRBJ2-7, with no clear D. In germline, CDR1 is SGHTA, CDR2 FQGNSA. The CDR3 contains 13 residues. V lost 3 bases to trimming and J lost 2 bases, with 8 bases between them. The CDR3: CASSFSRAYEQYF. As DNA, the CDR3 is TGTGCCAGCAGCTTCAGTCGGGCCTACGAGCAGTACTTC.

CDR3 nucleotide sequence: TGTGCCACCAGTGATTTCAGGGGGACCAATGAGCAGTTCTTC. It encodes CATSDFRGTNEQFF. The gene calls are TRBV24-1 and TRBJ2-1, with 7 bases fitting TRBD1. Germline CDR1 reads KGHDR; CDR2 reads SFDVKD. The length of the CDR3 is 14 residues. V shed 1 base, J shed 6 bases, and the junction held 2 bases outside the gene matches.

The CDR3 spells CATSRDPVSEQYF. DNA of the CDR3: TGTGCCACCAGCAGAGATCCGGTATCCGAGCAGTACTTC. V gene TRBV15 combines with J gene TRBJ2-7, with D uncertain. V was cut by 0 bases and J by 6 bases, with 9 bases left in between. CDR3 size: 13 residues. From germline, CDR1 is LNHNV and CDR2 YYDKDF (reference sequence).

J is TRBJ2-3 and V is TRBV18, with a weak D call TRBD1 (5 bases). This CDR3 is 14 amino acids long. The V and J ends lost 2 bases and 4 bases respectively, with 10 bases between them. Germline loops: CDR1 KGHSH, CDR2 LQKENI. CDR3 in DNA: TGTGCCAGCTCACCAGGGGCTGGGGCAGATACGCAGTATTTT. This encodes CASSPGAGADTQYF.

The chain has TRBV30 and TRBJ1-6; 8 nucleotides line up with TRBD1. This CDR3 has 14 residues. V shed 0 bases, J shed 9 bases, and the junction held 4 bases outside the gene matches. Germline V gives CDR1 GTSNPN, CDR2 SVGIG (reference sequence). CDR3 sequence reads: CAWSVGTGVSPLHF. The CDR3 DNA is TGTGCCTGGAGTGTAGGGACAGGCGTTTCACCCCTCCACTTT.

This rearrangement joins TRBV5-6 to TRBJ2-6, with D perhaps TRBD2 (5 bases). V lost 4 bases and J lost 0, with 5 bases in between. CDR3 length: 14 residues. CDR1 SGHDT and CDR2 YYEEEE come from the germline V gene. The CDR3 reads CASSGSSGANVLTF. As DNA, the CDR3 is TGTGCCAGCAGCGGGAGCTCTGGGGCCAACGTCCTGACTTTC.

The chain employs TRBV18 and TRBJ1-3, with D perhaps TRBD1 (5 bases). V lost 5 bases and J 0 bases, leaving 11 bases between the germline ends. Germline V CDR1 and CDR2: KGHSH, LQKENI. The CDR3 sequence is 15 residues long. CDR3 sequence (DNA): TGTGCCAGCTCATCGATCGGGGGCTCTGGAAACACCATATATTTT. It yields the protein CASSSIGGSGNTIYF.

The chain couples TRBV2 to TRBJ1-6, with 7 bases aligning to TRBD1. This CDR3 region has 12 residues. Germline values: CDR1 SNHLY, CDR2 FYNNEI. V lost 7 bases, J lost 14 bases, and 8 bases stayed unmatched. The CDR3 sequence: CASNRQGRALHF. The CDR3 DNA reads as TGTGCCAGCAACCGACAGGGTCGGGCCCTCCACTTT.

The rearrangement joins TRBV14 to TRBJ2-1; the D is unclear. The CDR3 runs 14 residues. From germline, CDR1 is SGHDN and CDR2 FVKESK. V gave up 9 bases and J gave up 2 bases, with 14 bases separating them. In DNA form, the CDR3 reads TGTGCCAGGGGGAAGACCCCCGCCTACAATGAGCAGTTCTTC. Residues: CARGKTPAYNEQFF.